Listed here is a single TCR beta chain. Method: immunoSEQ multiplex PCR; TCRdb's copy keeps in-frame clones and lacks some. Among approximately 440,000 clones listed, about 90% were seen once. The data were taken from a study of blood T cell repertoires in COVID-19. This TCR came from a man aged 18-30 years who had recovered from COVID-19. The sequenced material came from PBMCs or T cells enriched from blood (not recorded which).

In DNA form, the CDR3 reads TGTGCCAGAAGCTTGCCAGGGGACTATGGCTACACCTTC. Translation: CARSLPGDYGYTF. J is TRBJ1-2 and V is TRBV5-3, with a possible D match to TRBD1 (6 bases). TRBV5-3 is treated as an ORF (open reading frame) with a function not yet certain. Trimming shortened V by 1 base and J by 3 bases, and 7 bases separated the two germline ends. The CDR3 extends over 13 amino acids.